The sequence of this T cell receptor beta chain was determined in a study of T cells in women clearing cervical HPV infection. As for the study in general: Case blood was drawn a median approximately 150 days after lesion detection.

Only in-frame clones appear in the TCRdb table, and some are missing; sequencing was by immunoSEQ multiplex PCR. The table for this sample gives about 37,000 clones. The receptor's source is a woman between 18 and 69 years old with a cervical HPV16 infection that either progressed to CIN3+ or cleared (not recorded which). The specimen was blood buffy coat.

CDR3 DNA, as far as it was read: TGTGCCATCAGTGACTGGCGGGGCACAGATACG. Translation: CAISDWRGTDT. The full-length CDR3 reads as CAISDWRGTDTQYF. The V gene is TRBV10-3, the J gene TRBJ2-3; D might be TRBD2 (5 bases). The sequenced fragment ends 3 residues before the CDR3 boundary, so the rest is inferred from the germline J gene. There are 14 residues in the CDR3. Germline-derived CDR1 and CDR2 are ENHRY and SYGVKD. Trimming stripped 3 bases from V and 1 base from J, with 8 bases between.